This paragraph covers one TCR beta chain sequence. The method was immunoSEQ multiplex PCR; TCRdb's version includes in-frame clones alone and lacks a portion of them. In the table there are just under 60,000 clones, roughly 95% of which are singletons. V dropped 3 bases and J dropped 1 base, with 9 bases sitting between them. The CDR3 has 14 residues. The germline V gene has CDR1 LGHNA and CDR2 YNFKEQ. This sample was included in a study of technical replicates of blood from a handful of donors. The chain recombines TRBV4-2 with TRBJ1-1; D is undetermined. The sample consisted of PBMCs. The sequence was obtained from a human donor in good health. Some clones in this sample may be carry-over from other donors' samples. CDR3 bases: TGTGCCAGCAGCCACCCCGACAAGAACACTGAAGCTTTCTTT. Protein sequence: CASSHPDKNTEAFF.